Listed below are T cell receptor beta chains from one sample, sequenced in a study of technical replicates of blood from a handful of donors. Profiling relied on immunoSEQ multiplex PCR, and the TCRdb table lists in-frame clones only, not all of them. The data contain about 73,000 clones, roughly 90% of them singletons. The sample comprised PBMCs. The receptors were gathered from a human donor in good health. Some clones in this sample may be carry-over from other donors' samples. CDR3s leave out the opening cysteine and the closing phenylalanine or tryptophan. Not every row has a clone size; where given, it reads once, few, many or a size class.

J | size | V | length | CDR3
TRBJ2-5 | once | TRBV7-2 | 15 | ASSLSPGLAGGETQY
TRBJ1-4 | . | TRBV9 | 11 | ASSYAPGEKLF
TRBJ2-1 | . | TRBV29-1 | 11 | SVRSGSVNEQF
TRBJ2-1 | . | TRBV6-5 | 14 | ASSYSRLAGINEQF
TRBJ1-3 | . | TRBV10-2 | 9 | ASSVGNTIY
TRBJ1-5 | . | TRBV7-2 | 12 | ASSLAGIISPQH
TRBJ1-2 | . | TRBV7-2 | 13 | ASSLNPGSEYGYT
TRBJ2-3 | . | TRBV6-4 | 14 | ASSDTAGGHTDTQY
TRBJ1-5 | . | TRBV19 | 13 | ATRGRSYSNQPQH
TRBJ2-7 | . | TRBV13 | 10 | ASSRGSNEQY
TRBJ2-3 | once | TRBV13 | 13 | ASSLGPGEIDTQY
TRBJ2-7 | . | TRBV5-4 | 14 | ASSSAVGSVFYEQY
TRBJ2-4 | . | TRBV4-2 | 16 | ASSQDGAGGALGNIQY
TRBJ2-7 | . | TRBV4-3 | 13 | ASSRIQGAPYEQY
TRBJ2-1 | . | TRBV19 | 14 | ASSISRGANYNEQF
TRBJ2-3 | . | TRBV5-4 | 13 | ASSLGLRDTDTQY
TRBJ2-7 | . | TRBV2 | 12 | ASSAGTGFYEQY
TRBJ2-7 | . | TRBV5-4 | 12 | ASSSVAGAREQY
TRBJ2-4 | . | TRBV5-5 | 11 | ASSLGGVNIQY
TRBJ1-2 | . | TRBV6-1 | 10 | ASSQAGYGYT
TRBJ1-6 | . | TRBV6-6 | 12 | ASRTTGVNSPLH
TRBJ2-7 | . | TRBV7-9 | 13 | ASSLADGRTYEQY
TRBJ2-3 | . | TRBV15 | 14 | ATSAPGREGGDTQY
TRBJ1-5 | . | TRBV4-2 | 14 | ASSQGGTGANQPQH
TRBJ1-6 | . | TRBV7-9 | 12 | ASSLEGADSPLH